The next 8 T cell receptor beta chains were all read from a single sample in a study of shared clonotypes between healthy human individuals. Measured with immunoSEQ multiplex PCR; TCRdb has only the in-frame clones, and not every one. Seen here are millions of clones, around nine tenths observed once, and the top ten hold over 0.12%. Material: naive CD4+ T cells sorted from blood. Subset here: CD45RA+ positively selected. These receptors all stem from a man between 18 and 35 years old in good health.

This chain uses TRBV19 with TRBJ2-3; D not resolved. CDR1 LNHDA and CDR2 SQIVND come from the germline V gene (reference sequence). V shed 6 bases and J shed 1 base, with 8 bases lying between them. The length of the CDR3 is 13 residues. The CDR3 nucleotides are TGTGCCAGTAGGTCGCAGGGCACAGATACGCAGTATTTT. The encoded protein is CASRSQGTDTQYF.

The CDR3: CASSPFSGPQETQYF. As DNA, the CDR3 is TGTGCCAGTTCTCCCTTTAGCGGCCCTCAAGAGACCCAGTACTTC. The chain combines TRBV2 with TRBJ2-5; tentatively, D is TRBD2 (6 bases). This CDR3 spans 15 amino acids. In germline, CDR1 is SNHLY, CDR2 FYNNEI. The ends were cut back, 9 bases at V and 2 bases at J, with 19 bases in the middle.

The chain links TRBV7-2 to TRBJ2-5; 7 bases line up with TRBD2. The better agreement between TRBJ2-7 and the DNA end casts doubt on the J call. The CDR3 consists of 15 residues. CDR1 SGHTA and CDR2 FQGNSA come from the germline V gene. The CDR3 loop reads CASSPTGGLSYEQYF. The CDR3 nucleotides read TGTGCCAGCAGCCCCACTGGGGGACTATCCTACGAGCAGTACTTC.

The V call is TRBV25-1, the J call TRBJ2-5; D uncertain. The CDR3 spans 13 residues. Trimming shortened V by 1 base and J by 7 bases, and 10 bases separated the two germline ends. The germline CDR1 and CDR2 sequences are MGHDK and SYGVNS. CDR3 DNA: TGTGCCAGCAGTGAATTTGGCGTGGGGACCCAGTACTTC. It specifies CASSEFGVGTQYF.

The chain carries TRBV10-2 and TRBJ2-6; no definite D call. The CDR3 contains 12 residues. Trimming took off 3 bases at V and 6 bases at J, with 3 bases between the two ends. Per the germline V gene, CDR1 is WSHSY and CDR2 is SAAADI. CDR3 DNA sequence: TGCGCCAGCAGTGATTTGGCCAACGTCCTGACTTTC. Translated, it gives CASSDLANVLTF.

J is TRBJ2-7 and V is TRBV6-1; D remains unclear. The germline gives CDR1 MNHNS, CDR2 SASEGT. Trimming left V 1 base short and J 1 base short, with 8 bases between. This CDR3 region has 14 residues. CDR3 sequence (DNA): TGTGCCAGCAGTGAAGGTGGCCAATCCTACGAGCAGTACTTC. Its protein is CASSEGGQSYEQYF.

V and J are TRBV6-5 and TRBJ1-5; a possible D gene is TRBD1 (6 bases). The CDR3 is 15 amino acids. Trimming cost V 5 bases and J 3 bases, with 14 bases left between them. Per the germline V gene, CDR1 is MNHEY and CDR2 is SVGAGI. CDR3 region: CASSRIRDTNQPQHF. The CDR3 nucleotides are TGTGCCAGCAGTAGAATCCGGGACACCAATCAGCCCCAGCATTTT.

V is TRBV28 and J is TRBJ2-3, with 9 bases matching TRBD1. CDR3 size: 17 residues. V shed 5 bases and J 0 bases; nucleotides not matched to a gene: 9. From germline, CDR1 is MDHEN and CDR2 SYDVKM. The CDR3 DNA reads TGTGCCAGCAGTACACCCCCCGGGACAGGGAGCACAGATACGCAGTATTTT. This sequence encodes CASSTPPGTGSTDTQYF.